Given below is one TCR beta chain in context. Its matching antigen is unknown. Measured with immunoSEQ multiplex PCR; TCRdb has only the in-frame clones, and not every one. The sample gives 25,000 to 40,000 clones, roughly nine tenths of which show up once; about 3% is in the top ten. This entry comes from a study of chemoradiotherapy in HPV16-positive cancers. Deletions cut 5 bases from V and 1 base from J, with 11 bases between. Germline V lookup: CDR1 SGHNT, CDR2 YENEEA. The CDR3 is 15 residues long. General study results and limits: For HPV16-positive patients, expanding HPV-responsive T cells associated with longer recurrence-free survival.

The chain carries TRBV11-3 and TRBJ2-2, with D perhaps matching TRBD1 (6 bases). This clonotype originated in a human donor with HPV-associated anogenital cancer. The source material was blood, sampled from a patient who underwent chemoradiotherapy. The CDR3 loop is CASSNPQGNTGELFF. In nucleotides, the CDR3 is TGTGCCAGCAGCAATCCACAGGGGAACACCGGGGAGCTGTTTTTT.